The clone carrying this TCR beta chain was found a few times. Its specificity is not known. This record belongs to a study of glioma-infiltrating T cells. General study findings and limits: Gliomas, especially low-grade, showed above-expected tissue-blood divergence; non-neoplastic patients showed below. CDR3 overlap between tissue and blood was very small.

Germline CDR1 is MDHEN and CDR2 is SYDVKM. The CDR3 spans 15 residues. V was trimmed by 10 bases and J by 6 bases, leaving 24 bases between them. Using RNA template, CDR3s of TCR alpha and beta were amplified with iRepertoire arm-PCR. TCRdb re-called the multiplex PCR reads through MiXCR, storing one row per CDR3 protein. The sample carries 100,000 to 150,000 distinct CDR3 sequences, approximately 24% recorded once. J is TRBJ1-2 and V is TRBV28, with D unclear. The TCR sequence derives from a human donor with low-grade glioma or glioblastoma, undergoing nonglioma brain surgery, or in good health (not recorded which). The sequenced material came from glioma tissue, nonneoplastic brain tissue, or PBMCs (not recorded which). The CDR3 loop is CATTTTPQDDDGYTF. The CDR3 region has the DNA TGTGCCACCACAACGACTCCGCAGGACGACGATGGCTACACCTTC.